A selection of T cell receptor beta chains follows, all from one sample in a study of CD8 T cells in Susac syndrome. TCRdb independently ran MiXCR on the immunoSEQ multiplex PCR reads; one entry per CDR3 protein. This table has 65,000 to 90,000 distinct CDR3 sequences, roughly 95% appearing once. The sample comprised CD8+ T cells from PBMCs. The receptor set was obtained from a human donor with multiple sclerosis. The conserved cysteine and the conserved F or W are not part of the CDR3 here. D genes are given only for firm matches.

>TRBD2|TRBJ2-3|TRBV6-2/TRBV6-3
ASRPPERGVSTQY
>TRBD1|TRBJ1-2|TRBV29-1
SVRGDSRSANYGYT
>-|TRBJ2-3|TRBV9
ASSGGASTDTQY
>-|TRBJ2-7|TRBV27
ASSSSGFYEQY
>-|TRBJ2-4|TRBV6-2/TRBV6-3
ASSYSTLAKNIQY
>TRBD2|TRBJ2-5|TRBV7-9
ASSSRLAGEETQY
>-|TRBJ2-7|TRBV5-6
ASSFWGAGDEQY
>-|TRBJ2-7|TRBV29-1
SVPTPSGEQY
>TRBD1|TRBJ1-2|TRBV29-1
SATGDHYGYT
>TRBD2|TRBJ2-7|TRBV11-2
ASSPRGNYYEQY
>-|TRBJ2-1|TRBV30
AWRAQHNEQF
>-|TRBJ2-2|TRBV29-1
SVTTARANTGELF
>TRBD2|TRBJ2-1|TRBV30
AWSVASGRMDNEQF
>TRBD2|TRBJ2-5|TRBV4-1
ASSQDLLAGGQETQY
>-|TRBJ2-2|TRBV10-3
AITPGPERDTGELF
>TRBD1|TRBJ2-1|TRBV4-1
ASSQEGTGGSEQF
>TRBD2|TRBJ2-7|TRBV6-2/TRBV6-3
ASTAGTSHRSYEQY
>TRBD1|TRBJ1-5|TRBV27
ASGGVGTGGGNQPQH
>-|TRBJ2-5|TRBV7-9
ASSLVWAGLVQETQY
>-|TRBJ1-5|TRBV12-3/TRBV12-4
ASSLSDGANQPQH
>TRBD1|TRBJ1-5|TRBV7-8
ASSLRQGEVTQH
>TRBD2|TRBJ2-1|TRBV4-1
ASSQGIVGGTYNEQF
>TRBD2|TRBJ2-1|TRBV6-4
ASSELAGVYPIYNEQF
>TRBD1|TRBJ1-1|TRBV7-9
ASSFGTARATEAF
>TRBD1|TRBJ1-1|TRBV7-8
ASSRGQLTEAF
>-|TRBJ1-6|TRBV7-2
ASSPSRVVYDSPLH
>-|TRBJ1-1|TRBV13
ASSLTAETEAF
>-|TRBJ2-2|TRBV4-2
ASSLPAASNTGELF
>-|TRBJ2-1|TRBV7-2
ASSYGPVNEQF
>-|TRBJ2-2|TRBV29-1
SVDTGTGDTGELF
>TRBD2|TRBJ2-5|TRBV6-2/TRBV6-3
ASSRGGTETQY
>-|TRBJ2-3|TRBV6-5
ASSYGQGTDTQY
>-|TRBJ2-3|TRBV27
ASSLLRLILGTDTQY
>TRBD1|TRBJ1-1|TRBV9
ASSVSAPALRTGHMNTEAF
>TRBD1|TRBJ2-7|TRBV5-6
ASSAPGQPPHEQY
>-|TRBJ2-5|TRBV7-8
ASSLETQY
>-|TRBJ1-5|TRBV18
ASSPRQVNQPQH
>TRBD1|TRBJ2-7|TRBV2
ATSRDRVYEQY
>-|TRBJ2-1|TRBV9
ASSAGGSYNEQF
>-|TRBJ2-7|TRBV11-2
ASSLAFYEQY
>-|TRBJ2-2|TRBV9
ASSVYINTGELF
>-|TRBJ1-1|TRBV6-2/TRBV6-3
ASSRQFNTEAF
>TRBD1|TRBJ2-1|TRBV25-1
ASSESRDRGHEQF
>-|TRBJ2-6|TRBV30
ASRDGPAGANVLT
>TRBD1|TRBJ1-1|TRBV25-1
ASRDRATEAF
>-|TRBJ1-1|TRBV7-9
ASSSQDWGPEAF
>-|TRBJ1-3|TRBV7-7
ASSPWTGH
>-|TRBJ2-3|TRBV7-3
ASSLTGVFTDTQY
>-|TRBJ2-7|TRBV2
ASGSGEQY
>-|TRBJ1-4|TRBV5-4
ASSLGDGKLF
>-|TRBJ1-5|TRBV3-1
ASSQGGRWDQPQH
>TRBD1|TRBJ2-7|TRBV2
ASSESGQGYEQY
>TRBD2|TRBJ2-3|TRBV27
ATDRLAGGTDTQY
>-|TRBJ1-2|TRBV7-9
ASTPSTLVYGYT
>-|TRBJ1-5|TRBV7-2
ASSLGFSNQPQH
>-|TRBJ2-7|TRBV10-3
AIRTAAYEQY
>-|TRBJ2-6|TRBV7-6
ASSSGRESGANVLT
>-|TRBJ2-5|TRBV29-1
SAWDFSQETQY
>-|TRBJ2-7|TRBV25-1
ASSEVIYEQY